These 31 T cell receptor beta chains were all obtained from the same sample, sequenced in a study of breast tumors, draining lymph nodes, adjacent tissues. Samples came from axillary lymph nodes draining the breast cancer. TCRdb re-derived calls from the multiplex PCR reads in MiXCR, one entry per CDR3 protein. This sample carries 200,000 to 250,000 distinct CDR3 sequences, about 32% of them seen once, and the ten largest clones take 1.3% to 1.5%. Sequenced: axillary lymph node tissue. The receptors come from a female donor with breast cancer. Some clones in this sample may be carry-over from other donors' samples.

At least ten counts were recorded for this clonotype. V and J are TRBV5-6 and TRBJ2-5; D gene ambiguous. Trimming cost V 1 base and J 5 bases, with 9 bases left between them. Germline V lookup: CDR1 SGHDT, CDR2 YYEEEE. The CDR3 runs to 13 residues. The CDR3 region has the DNA TGTGCCAGCAGCTTGCAGTTCTGGGAGACCCAGTACTTC. Its translation is CASSLQFWETQYF.

V and J are TRBV2 and TRBJ1-6, with D unclear. Germline V gene sequence: CDR1 SNHLY, CDR2 FYNNEI. This CDR3 is 13 amino acids long. With 6 bases removed from V and 7 bases from J, the gap between germline ends came to 10 bases. The CDR3 loop reads CASRVRPNSPLHF. The CDR3 DNA reads TGTGCCAGCAGAGTCCGGCCCAATTCACCCCTCCACTTT.

This clonotype was detected many times. The chain has TRBV6-1 and TRBJ2-1; 11 bases are shared with TRBD2. Germline V gives CDR1 MNHNS, CDR2 SASEGT. V trimming: 3 bases; J trimming: 7 bases; junction bases outside the gene matches: 2. The CDR3 totals 14 residues. This chain's CDR3 is CASSDASGRNEQFF. The CDR3 DNA reads as TGTGCCAGCAGTGACGCTAGCGGGAGGAATGAGCAGTTCTTC.

The chain is built from TRBV10-3 and TRBJ1-4, with D possibly matching TRBD1 (5 bases). The CDR3 consists of 13 residues. Germline V lookup: CDR1 ENHRY, CDR2 SYGVKD. The V end lost 5 bases, the J end lost 5 bases, and 9 bases lay between the germline ends. CDR3 residues: CAISRQRNEKLFF. CDR3 nucleotide sequence: TGTGCCATCAGTAGACAGCGAAATGAAAAACTGTTTTTT.

This clonotype was seen just once. The genes are TRBV20-1 and TRBJ2-5; tentative D call: TRBD2 (5 bases). V shed 3 bases and J shed 5 bases, with 22 bases lying between them. Germline lookup yields CDR1 DFQATT and CDR2 SNEGSKA (reference sequence). CDR3 length equals 16 residues. The CDR3 loop reads CSARILPRRGRETQYF. The CDR3 DNA is TGCAGTGCTAGGATACTCCCCCGGCGAGGGCGGGAGACCCAGTACTTC.

In this sample, this clonotype turned up a few times. A much larger clonotype is one base distant, so this may be a read error. The genes are TRBV4-1 and TRBJ2-2; perhaps TRBD1 as D (8 bases). Germline CDR1 reads MGHRA; CDR2 reads YSYEKL. The germline V and J ends were trimmed by 4 bases and 5 bases, with 17 bases remaining between them. This CDR3 spans 16 amino acids. The CDR3 spells CASSPRGGQVTGELFF. CDR3 DNA: TGCGCCAGCAGCCCTAGGGGGGGACAGGTAACCGGGGAGCTGTTTTTT.

The chain is built from TRBV20-1 and TRBJ2-7, with D possibly being TRBD2 (6 bases). V lost 0 bases, J lost 12 bases, and 18 bases lay in between. This CDR3 contains 13 residues. Per germline, CDR1 DFQATT and CDR2 SNEGSKA (reference sequence). The CDR3 reads CSARDRTGGSWYF. CDR3 sequence (DNA): TGCAGTGCTAGAGATAGGACTGGGGGGAGCTGGTACTTC.

This clonotype has a count of ten or more. This clone may be a read error of a much larger clone one base away. J is TRBJ1-6 and V is TRBV11-2; a weak D match, TRBD1 (6 bases). V dropped 6 bases and J dropped 8 bases, with 20 bases sitting between them. The CDR3 is made up of 16 amino acids. Germline values: CDR1 SGHAT, CDR2 FQNNGV. CDR3 in amino acids: CASRPRDTASDSPLHF. CDR3 DNA: TGTGCCAGCAGGCCCCGGGACACAGCGTCGGATTCACCCCTCCACTTT.

There are many counts of this clonotype. The chain carries TRBV2 and TRBJ2-7; TRBD1 agrees at 8 bases. Germline values: CDR1 SNHLY, CDR2 FYNNEI. V was clipped by 7 bases and J by 2 bases; unmatched bases: 7. The length of the CDR3 is 14 residues. CDR3: CASTWDRRTYEQYF. The CDR3 DNA follows: TGTGCCAGCACGTGGGACAGGAGAACCTACGAGCAGTACTTC. The whole variable domain, remainder taken from reference TRBV2 and TRBJ2-7, is EPEVTQTPSHQVTQMGQEVILRCVPISNHLYFYWYRQILGQKVEFLVSFYNNEISEKSEIFDDQFSVERPDGSNFTLKIRSTKLEDSAMYFCASTWDRRTYEQYFGPGTRLTVT.

This clonotype was detected many times. Being one base from a much bigger clone, this may be a read error. The chain uses TRBV13 and TRBJ1-2; D gene ambiguous. V was cut by 6 bases and J by 8 bases, with 16 bases left in between. The CDR3 contains 13 residues. The V gene's germline CDR1 is PRHDT and CDR2 FYEKMQ (reference sequence). The CDR3 is CASRRRLVDGYTF. Here the CDR3 DNA reads TGTGCCAGCAGGAGGCGCCTTGTGGACGGCTACACCTTC.

The rearrangement uses TRBV27 and TRBJ1-5, with 8 bases lining up with TRBD1. From germline, CDR1 is MNHEY and CDR2 SMNVEV (reference sequence). Trimming at V came to 3 bases and at J to 1 base, leaving 2 bases not matched to a gene. The CDR3 totals 15 residues. CDR3: CASSFRGRSNQPQHF. CDR3 bases: TGTGCCAGCAGTTTCAGGGGGCGCAGCAATCAGCCCCAGCATTTT.

Ten or more counts support this clonotype. The chain uses TRBV7-9 and TRBJ1-2, with no clear D. CDR1 and CDR2 from the germline V gene are SEHNR and FQNEAQ (reference sequence). V lost 3 bases, J lost 2 bases, and 7 bases lay in between. The CDR3 covers 13 residues. CDR3 residues: CASSFHGNYGYTF. The DNA of the CDR3 is TGTGCCAGCAGCTTCCACGGGAACTATGGCTACACCTTC.

This clonotype was counted ten times or more. The rearrangement joins TRBV2 to TRBJ1-2; no definite D call. In germline, CDR1 is SNHLY, CDR2 FYNNEI. This CDR3 region has 12 residues. Trimming shortened V by 8 bases and J by 1 base, and 8 bases separated the two germline ends. This CDR3 reads CASHSLNYGYTF. The CDR3 coding sequence is TGTGCCAGCCATTCTCTTAACTATGGCTACACCTTC.

The chain is built from TRBV5-1 and TRBJ2-5; TRBD2 agrees at 16 bases. The CDR3 consists of 18 residues. Unmatched junction bases numbered 5, after V lost 0 bases and J lost 3 bases. In germline, CDR1 is SGHRS, CDR2 YFSETQ. This chain's CDR3 is CASSLGGLAGGNEETQYF. CDR3 DNA: TGCGCCAGCAGCTTGGGGGGACTAGCGGGAGGGAACGAAGAGACCCAGTACTTC.

This clonotype was seen many times. The genes are TRBV5-1 and TRBJ2-1, with 15 bases aligning to TRBD2. The CDR3 runs to 15 residues. Per germline, CDR1 SGHRS and CDR2 YFSETQ. V shed 4 bases, J shed 10 bases, and the junction held 6 bases outside the gene matches. CDR3 region: CASSRTSGRASEQFF. In nucleotides, the CDR3 is TGCGCCAGCAGCCGGACTAGCGGGAGGGCCTCCGAGCAGTTCTTC.

This clonotype was seen at least ten times. This rearrangement joins TRBV20-1 to TRBJ2-5; TRBD2 matches at 10 bases. The germline V gene encodes CDR1 DFQATT and CDR2 SNEGSKA (reference sequence). The CDR3 consists of 16 residues. V lost 2 bases and J lost 5; bases outside the gene matches: 11. CDR3 DNA sequence: TGCAGTGCTAGAAATGGGCTAGCGGGAGATCGGGAGACCCAGTACTTC. This codes for CSARNGLAGDRETQYF.

This clonotype was found many times. The rearrangement uses TRBV7-9 and TRBJ2-3, with 8 positions matching TRBD1. Germline CDR1 reads SEHNR; CDR2 reads FQNEAQ (reference sequence). The length of the CDR3 is 14 residues. Trimming cost V 8 bases and J 4 bases; bases outside gene matches: 8. The CDR3 coding sequence is TGTGCCAGCCGAGACAGGGGCAAACCAGATACGCAGTATTTT. Amino acid sequence: CASRDRGKPDTQYF.

Concerning this clonotype: The junction shows a germline mismatch at one end, possibly a read error. The chain combines TRBV11-2 with TRBJ2-2; TRBD2 might be the D (6 bases). Germline V CDR1 and CDR2: SGHAT, FQNNGV. This CDR3 contains 15 residues. The DNA for the CDR3 is TGCGCCAGCAGCTTGGGGCCGGGTGGGACTGGGGAGCTGTTTTTT. It translates to CASSLGPGGTGELFF.

The table lists this clonotype with a few counts. V gene TRBV10-3 combines with J gene TRBJ2-3; D gene ambiguous. V was cut by 11 bases and J by 2 bases, with 11 bases left in between. The germline gives CDR1 ENHRY, CDR2 SYGVKD. The CDR3 totals 12 residues. In nucleotides, the CDR3 is TGTGCCTCCCCCGAACCCACAGATACGCAGTATTTT. Amino acids: CASPEPTDTQYF.

This clonotype has a count of ten or more. CDR3 in amino acids: CASSLFSGTTPHGYTF. The CDR3, as DNA: TGTGCCAGCAGCTTATTTAGTGGGACAACCCCCCATGGCTACACCTTC. The gene calls are TRBV5-5 and TRBJ1-2, with a possible D match to TRBD1 (6 bases). From germline, CDR1 is SGHKS and CDR2 YYEKEE (reference sequence). The V end lost 2 bases, the J end lost 6 bases, and 20 bases lay between the germline ends. The CDR3 has 16 amino acids.

This clonotype was recorded many times. The chain employs TRBV19 and TRBJ1-2; 7 bases map to TRBD1. Germline assignment: CDR1 LNHDA and CDR2 SQIVND (reference sequence). The V segment lost 3 bases and the J segment 4 bases; nucleotides outside the gene matches: 5. CDR3 length: 14 amino acids. In DNA, the CDR3 is TGTGCCAGTAGTATCCCGGGACAGAGCTATGGCTACACCTTC. Translating it yields CASSIPGQSYGYTF. The full variable domain, completed using reference TRBV19 and TRBJ1-2, is DGGITQSPKYLFRKEGQNVTLSCEQNLNHDAMYWYRQDPGQGLRLIYYSQIVNDFQKGDIAEGYSVSREKKESFPLTVTSAQKNPTAFYLCASSIPGQSYGYTFGSGTRLTVV.

A few counts support this clonotype. The rearrangement uses TRBV11-2 and TRBJ2-7; weak D call: TRBD2 (5 bases). Germline CDR1 SGHAT, CDR2 FQNNGV. Trimming took off 3 bases at V and 3 bases at J, with 12 bases between the two ends. CDR3 length: 14 residues. The CDR3 region has the DNA TGTGCCAGCAGCTTGGGCCCGGGAATCTACGAGCAGTACTTC. Protein product: CASSLGPGIYEQYF.

This clonotype was seen a single time. V and J are TRBV5-1 and TRBJ2-3, with 7 bases matching TRBD1. The CDR3 extends over 14 amino acids. The germline V gene encodes CDR1 SGHRS and CDR2 YFSETQ. J was trimmed by 2 bases and V by 3 bases; bases with no gene match: 3. The CDR3 reads CASSSQGDTDTQYF. Here the CDR3 DNA reads TGCGCCAGCAGCTCCCAGGGGGACACAGATACGCAGTATTTT.

J is TRBJ1-4 and V is TRBV27; D is possibly TRBD1 (5 bases). V was pared by 6 bases and J by 7 bases, with 18 bases between. The CDR3 runs 15 residues. Per germline, CDR1 MNHEY and CDR2 SMNVEV (reference sequence). Here the CDR3 reads CASSLRWDGSEKLFF. CDR3 in DNA: TGTGCCAGCAGCCTAAGGTGGGACGGTAGTGAAAAACTGTTTTTT.

This clonotype was counted ten times or more. This chain uses TRBV12-3 or TRBV12-4 with TRBJ2-7, with D tentatively TRBD1 or TRBD2 (5 bases each). The CDR3 totals 14 residues. V was trimmed by 5 bases and J by 7 bases, leaving 18 bases between them. Here the CDR3 DNA reads TGTGCCAGCAGTCCAACTACGGGACGGCGGGAGCAGTACTTC. It is translated as CASSPTTGRREQYF.

This clonotype was seen a handful of times. A much larger clonotype is one base distant, so this may be a read error. The chain has TRBV5-1 and TRBJ2-2, with 10 bases lining up with TRBD2. Germline lookup yields CDR1 SGHRS and CDR2 YFSETQ. V lost 0 bases, J lost 6 bases, and 8 bases stayed unmatched. The CDR3 is 17 residues long. This CDR3 reads CASSLEPSGSSAGELFF. CDR3 coding DNA: TGCGCCAGCAGCTTGGAACCTAGCGGGAGCTCGGCCGGGGAGCTGTTTTTT.

This clonotype was found many times. This chain joins TRBV20-1 and TRBJ2-7; 9 bases match TRBD2. There are 12 residues in the CDR3. CDR1 is DFQATT and CDR2 is SNEGSKA in the germline V gene (reference sequence). Trimming took 2 bases from V and 4 from J; bases not matched to a gene: 0. As DNA, the CDR3 is TGCAGTGCTAGACTAGCGGGGTACGAGCAGTACTTC. Residues: CSARLAGYEQYF.

This clonotype was observed a handful of times. The conserved final phenylalanine or tryptophan is absent from the CDR3, which likely points to a read error. The chain is built from TRBV19 and TRBJ2-1; TRBD2 matches 7 bases. V lost 3 bases to trimming and J lost 7 bases; unmatched junction nucleotides: 12. Germline V lookup: CDR1 LNHDA, CDR2 SQIVND (reference sequence). The CDR3 runs to 16 residues. The CDR3 spells CASSIPGGANTNEQFS. CDR3 nucleotide sequence: TGTGCCAGTAGTATTCCGGGGGGAGCCAACACAAATGAGCAGTTCTCC.

This clonotype was counted ten times or more. CDR3 in DNA: TGTGCCAGCAGTGAATCCCGGACAGGGGCTGGAAACACCATATATTTT. The encoded protein is CASSESRTGAGNTIYF. V usage is TRBV25-1 and J usage is TRBJ1-3; 9 nucleotides align to TRBD1. Losses at the gene ends were 1 base for V and 2 bases for J; bases not matched to a gene: 3. CDR1 MGHDK and CDR2 SYGVNS come from the germline V gene. This CDR3 has 16 residues.

A remark on this clonotype: Compared with germline, one end of the junction differs, possibly owing to a read error. The chain joins TRBV10-1 to TRBJ1-1, with D possibly TRBD1 on 5 matching bases. The germline V gene encodes CDR1 WNHNN and CDR2 SYGVQD (reference sequence). The CDR3 contains 14 residues. CDR3 in DNA: TGCGCCATTATCAGGAGGGGCACGAACACTGAAACTTTCTTT. Translation gives CAIIRRGTNTETFF.

In its sample, this clonotype was seen many times. This sequence joins TRBV6-6 and TRBJ2-1; TRBD2 matches at 7 bases. The V gene's germline CDR1 is MNHNY and CDR2 SVGAGI (reference sequence). The CDR3 is 17 residues long. Germline trimming cut 0 bases from V and 4 bases from J; bases unmatched to any gene: 9. This chain's CDR3 is CASSYSGPSGIYNEQFF. The DNA of the CDR3 is TGTGCCAGCAGTTACTCGGGCCCGAGCGGGATTTACAATGAGCAGTTCTTC.